These 22 T cell receptor beta chains share one sample of origin, sequenced in a study of immune heterogeneity within non-small cell lung tumors. It was a multiplex PCR that amplified TCR beta CDR3, with 32 V and 13 J primers. TCRdb fed the multiplex PCR reads into MiXCR, producing one record per CDR3 protein. The data show 22,000 or so distinct CDR3 sequences, around a quarter seen once. Bulk tumor genomic DNA served as template, at around 600 ng per sample. Several biopsies per primary tumor were taken during surgery, spaced as far apart as possible. Their non-small cell lung cancer was newly diagnosed and untreated, and the patients underwent curative surgery. Sequenced sample: lung tumor tissue. These receptors were taken from a man between 35 and 55 years old with non-small cell lung cancer.

In its sample, this clonotype was seen many times. The rearrangement links TRBV19 to TRBJ2-6, with a tentative D call TRBD1 (8 bases). V lost 7 bases, J lost 2 bases, and 18 bases lay in between. The CDR3 covers 17 residues. In germline, CDR1 is LNHDA, CDR2 SQIVND (reference sequence). The CDR3 DNA follows: TGTGCCAGTACCGCCAGGACAGGGAGGGCTGGGGCCAACGTCCTGACTTTC. It codes for CASTARTGRAGANVLTF.

A note on this clonotype: A much larger clone differs by one base, so this may be a read error. No conserved phenylalanine or tryptophan is present at the end of the CDR3, so a read error is the likely explanation. The chain recombines TRBV2 with TRBJ2-5, with a possible D match to TRBD2 (5 bases). The CDR3 totals 12 residues. Germline-derived CDR1 and CDR2 are SNHLY and FYNNEI. The germline V and J ends were trimmed by 8 bases and 4 bases, with 11 bases remaining between them. In DNA form, the CDR3 reads TGTGCCAGCGGGAGTATGAGAGAGACCCAGTACTTA. Protein: CASGSMRETQYL.

Concerning this clonotype itself: Since a much larger clone is just one base distant, this may be a read error. The CDR3 region is CASSMGQGEEPQYF. For the CDR3, the DNA is TGCGCCAGCAGCATGGGACAGGGAGAGGAGCCCCAGTACTTC. The chain carries TRBV5-1 and TRBJ2-5; 9 bases agree with TRBD1. CDR1 and CDR2 from the germline V gene are SGHRS and YFSETQ. This CDR3 has 14 residues. Trimming removed 4 bases from V and 9 bases from J; junction bases left unmatched: 10.

This clonotype was picked up many times. This sequence joins TRBV12-3 or TRBV12-4 and TRBJ1-2, with 8 bases matching TRBD1. The CDR3 loop spans 14 amino acids. V trimming: 7 bases; J trimming: 4 bases; junction bases outside the gene matches: 8. The CDR3 spells CASNSDRVGYGYTF. The CDR3, as DNA: TGTGCCAGCAATTCGGACAGGGTGGGCTATGGCTACACCTTC.

There are many counts of this clonotype. The chain combines TRBV10-2 with TRBJ1-2, with D possibly being TRBD1 (6 bases). The V gene lost 7 bases and the J gene lost 5 bases, with 17 bases spanning the gap. The V gene's germline CDR1 is WSHSY and CDR2 SAAADI. CDR3 length: 14 amino acids. CDR3 sequence reads: CASMSTGQLYGYTF. As DNA, the CDR3 is TGCGCCAGCATGTCGACAGGCCAACTTTATGGCTACACCTTC.

This clonotype occurred a few times. The chain is built from TRBV30 and TRBJ2-2; D call uncertain. The germline V and J ends were trimmed by 2 bases and 4 bases, with 5 bases remaining between them. The CDR3 sequence is 12 residues long. CDR1 is GTSNPN, CDR2 SVGIG, per germline (reference sequence). CDR3: CAWSLTTGELFF. For the CDR3, the DNA is TGTGCCTGGAGTCTTACCACCGGGGAGCTGTTTTTT.

This clonotype is medium-sized within its sample. J is TRBJ1-2 and V is TRBV13; a possible D gene is TRBD1 (6 bases). Trimming removed 1 base at V and 9 bases at J, with 9 bases between. CDR3 length: 12 residues. Germline values: CDR1 PRHDT, CDR2 FYEKMQ (reference sequence). The DNA for the CDR3 is TGTGCCAGCAGCTTAGATGGGACAAGCTACACCTTC. Translation gives CASSLDGTSYTF.

This clonotype was seen only once. J is TRBJ2-5 and V is TRBV5-1; TRBD2 matches at 7 bases. The V gene's germline CDR1 is SGHRS and CDR2 YFSETQ. CDR3 size: 22 residues. The V segment lost 5 bases and the J segment 2 bases; nucleotides outside the gene matches: 30. The DNA for the CDR3 is TGCGCCAGCAGATACCCCGGTGTTTTTGAGCGGGACCAACCCCATAAACAAGAGACCCAGTACTTC. Residues: CASRYPGVFERDQPHKQETQYF. The entire variable domain, with the rest obtained from reference TRBV5-1 and TRBJ2-5, is as follows: KAGVTQTPRYLIKTRGQQVTLSCSPISGHRSVSWYQQTPGQGLQFLFEYFSETQRNKGNFPGRFSGRQFSNSRSEMNVSTLELGDSALYLCASRYPGVFERDQPHKQETQYFGPGTRLLVL.

This clonotype came up a few times. The CDR3 nucleotides read TGCAGTGCATTCACAGGGGGCTGGGGAGAGACCCAGTACTTC. Its translation is CSAFTGGWGETQYF. V usage is TRBV20-1 and J usage is TRBJ2-5; 9 nucleotides agree with TRBD1. This CDR3 comprises 14 residues. V dropped 6 bases and J dropped 4; count of bases not matched to a gene: 9. Germline CDR1 reads DFQATT; CDR2 reads SNEGSKA (reference sequence).

With regard to this clonotype: This may stem from a read error, because a much larger clone lies one nucleotide away. CDR3 amino acids: CASSFISGQYYEQYF. The CDR3 coding sequence is TGTGCCAGCAGCTTCATTAGCGGTCAATACTACGAGCAGTACTTC. The chain recombines TRBV7-2 with TRBJ2-7; D may be TRBD2 (6 bases). The V gene lost 3 bases and the J gene lost 3 bases, with 15 bases spanning the gap. Germline values: CDR1 SGHTA, CDR2 FQGNSA. The CDR3 is 15 residues long.

About this clonotype itself: Relative to the germline gene, one junction end is altered; a read error may explain this. The chain uses TRBV24-1 and TRBJ2-1; D uncertain. Per germline, CDR1 KGHDR and CDR2 SFDVKD. This CDR3 is 11 amino acids long. CDR3 sequence (DNA): TGTGCCACAAGGTGTGGGGATGAGCATTACTTC. As protein: CATRCGDEHYF.

By sample share, this clonotype is medium-sized. The V call is TRBV12-3 or TRBV12-4, the J call TRBJ2-2, with D hard to call. The CDR3 contains 11 residues. V lost 4 bases, J lost 11 bases, and 8 bases lay in between. The CDR3 region is CASSSTHELFF. CDR3 coding DNA: TGTGCCAGCAGTTCTACCCACGAGCTGTTTTTT.

The chain employs TRBV27 and TRBJ1-1; 7 positions match TRBD1. The junction had 12 bases not matched to a gene; V was cut back by 10 bases and J by 7 bases. Germline-derived CDR1 and CDR2 are MNHEY and SMNVEV (reference sequence). This CDR3 is built from 13 residues. CDR3 nucleotides: TGTGCCACCAGCCTTAAACAGGGGAATGAAGCTTTCTTT. As protein: CATSLKQGNEAFF.

In the case of this clonotype: A clone one base away is much larger, so this may be a read error. The rearrangement joins TRBV9 to TRBJ1-2; D gene ambiguous. CDR3 length: 15 residues. Germline CDR1 SGDLS, CDR2 YYNGEE. V lost 0 bases and J 4 bases, leaving 13 bases between the germline ends. CDR3 nucleotide sequence: TGTGCCAGCAGCGTAGAATCCAGTGGTAGCTATGGCTACACCTTC. The encoded protein is CASSVESSGSYGYTF.

In this sample, this clonotype turned up many times. V gene TRBV28 combines with J gene TRBJ2-3, with a tentative D call TRBD1 (6 bases). Germline loops: CDR1 MDHEN, CDR2 SYDVKM. The CDR3 has 15 residues. The V and J ends lost 8 bases and 4 bases respectively, with 19 bases between them. CDR3: CASRIGGNGADTQYF. The CDR3 region has the DNA TGTGCCAGCCGAATAGGGGGAAACGGGGCAGATACGCAGTATTTT.

This clonotype is medium-sized within its sample. V gene TRBV5-1 combines with J gene TRBJ2-7; D gene uncertain. Trimming removed 0 bases from V and 12 bases from J, with 13 bases in between. Germline V lookup: CDR1 SGHRS, CDR2 YFSETQ. This CDR3 spans 12 amino acids. The CDR3 region has the DNA TGCGCCAGCAGCTTGGGGTATGCCACGCGGTACTTC. Protein sequence: CASSLGYATRYF.

As regards this clonotype: A much larger clonotype is one base distant, so this may be a read error. The J gene is TRBJ2-1, the V gene TRBV20-1, with TRBD2 as a possible D gene (5 bases). Trimming removed 6 bases from V and 8 bases from J, with 14 bases in between. The CDR3 runs 12 residues. Germline V gene lookup returns CDR1 DFQATT and CDR2 SNEGSKA (reference sequence). The CDR3 is CSATRWEYEQFF. Here the CDR3 DNA reads TGCAGTGCAACCAGGTGGGAGTATGAGCAGTTCTTC.

This clonotype was seen repeatedly, ten times or more. This sequence joins TRBV5-8 and TRBJ2-6; TRBD2 matches at 7 bases. The CDR3 extends over 15 amino acids. Losses at the gene ends were 3 bases for V and 1 base for J; bases not matched to a gene: 1. Germline V gene sequence: CDR1 SGHTS, CDR2 YDEGEE. CDR3 coding DNA: TGTGCCAGCAGCTCGGGGGGATCTGGGGCCAACGTCCTGACTTTC. Translation gives CASSSGGSGANVLTF.

This clonotype was found many times. This chain links TRBV5-1 with TRBJ1-2; D is uncertain. Trimming cost V 0 bases and J 5 bases, with 11 bases left between them. Per the germline V gene, CDR1 is SGHRS and CDR2 is YFSETQ. The CDR3 covers 14 residues. The CDR3 region is CASSLAGGRYGYTF. Here the CDR3 DNA reads TGCGCCAGCAGCTTGGCCGGAGGGAGATATGGCTACACCTTC.

Many counts were recorded for this clonotype. The V gene is TRBV12-3 or TRBV12-4, the J gene TRBJ1-4; D not certain. V was shortened by 11 bases and J by 3 bases, with 13 bases between the two germline ends. There are 13 residues in the CDR3. The DNA of the CDR3 is TGTGCCGTAAGAGACACCTCTAATGAAAAACTGTTTTTT. Encoded protein: CAVRDTSNEKLFF.

This clonotype is large by share. The chain joins TRBV19 to TRBJ2-7; D gene unclear. V lost 1 base to trimming and J lost 6 bases, with 13 bases between them. This CDR3 has 14 amino acids. Germline-derived CDR1 and CDR2 are LNHDA and SQIVND (reference sequence). CDR3: CASSIAGVASEQYF. In DNA form, the CDR3 reads TGTGCCAGTAGTATAGCTGGGGTGGCGAGCGAGCAGTACTTC.

Comments on this clonotype: Just one base apart from a much larger clone, this may be a read error. The chain joins TRBV27 to TRBJ1-6; 10 bases line up with TRBD1. The CDR3 is made up of 15 amino acids. CDR1 and CDR2 (germline): MNHEY, SMNVEV (reference sequence). The CDR3 reads CASSSGTGVNSPLNF. The CDR3 bases are TGTGCCAGCAGTTCCGGGACAGGGGTTAATTCACCCCTCAACTTT.